The clone carrying this TCR beta chain was detected ten times or more. Its antigen remains unknown. The record originates from a study of response to subunit inactivated influenza vaccine. Overall study findings and caveats: The authors proposed limited new T cell recruitment per seasonal influenza vaccination.

This CDR3 contains 16 residues. Per the germline V gene, CDR1 is ENHRY and CDR2 is SYGVKD. Trimming left V 0 bases short and J 6 bases short, with 18 bases between. Each CDR3 protein is one row after TCRdb ran MiXCR on the RT-PCR reads. This table has approximately 310,000 distinct CDR3 sequences, just over 20% appearing once. The receptor was derived from a man aged 50 to 69 who received an inactivated influenza vaccine. The source was PBMCs from blood, collected approximately 22 months after vaccination. This rearrangement joins TRBV10-3 to TRBJ2-7; D gene ambiguous. The CDR3 protein is CAISESLGVGVSEQYF. The DNA for the CDR3 is TGTGCCATCAGTGAGTCCTTGGGCGTTGGGGTCTCCGAGCAGTACTTC.